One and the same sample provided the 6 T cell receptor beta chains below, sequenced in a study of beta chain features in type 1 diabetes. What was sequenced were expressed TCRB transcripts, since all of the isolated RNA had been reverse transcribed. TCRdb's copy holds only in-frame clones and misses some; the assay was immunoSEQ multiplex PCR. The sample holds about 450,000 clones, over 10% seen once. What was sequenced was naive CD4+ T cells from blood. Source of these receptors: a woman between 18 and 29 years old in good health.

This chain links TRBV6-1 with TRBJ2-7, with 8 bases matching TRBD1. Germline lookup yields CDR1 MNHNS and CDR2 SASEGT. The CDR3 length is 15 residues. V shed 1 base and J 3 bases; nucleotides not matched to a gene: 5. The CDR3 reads CASSEGTGSHYEQYV. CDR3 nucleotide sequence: TGTGCCAGCAGTGAAGGGACAGGGAGTCACTACGAGCAGTACGTC.

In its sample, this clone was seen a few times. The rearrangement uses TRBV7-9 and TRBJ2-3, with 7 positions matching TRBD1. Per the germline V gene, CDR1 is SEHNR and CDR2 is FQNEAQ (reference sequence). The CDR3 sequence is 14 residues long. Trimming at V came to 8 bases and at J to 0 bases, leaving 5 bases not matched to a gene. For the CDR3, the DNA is TGTGCCAGCGCCAGGGACAGTAGCACAGATACGCAGTATTTT. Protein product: CASARDSSTDTQYF.

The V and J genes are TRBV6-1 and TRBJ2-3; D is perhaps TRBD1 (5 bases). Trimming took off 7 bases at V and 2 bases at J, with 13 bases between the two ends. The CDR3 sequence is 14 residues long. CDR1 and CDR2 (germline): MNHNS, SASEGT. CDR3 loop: CASTHDSFTDTQYF. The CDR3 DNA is TGTGCCAGCACCCACGACAGTTTCACAGATACGCAGTATTTT.

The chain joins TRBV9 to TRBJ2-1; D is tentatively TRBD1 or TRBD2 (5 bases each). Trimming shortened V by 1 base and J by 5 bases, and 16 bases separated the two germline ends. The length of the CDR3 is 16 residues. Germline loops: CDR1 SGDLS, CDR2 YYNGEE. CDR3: CASSVQGRVGHNEQFF. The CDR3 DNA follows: TGTGCCAGCAGCGTACAGGGACGGGTTGGCCACAATGAGCAGTTCTTC.

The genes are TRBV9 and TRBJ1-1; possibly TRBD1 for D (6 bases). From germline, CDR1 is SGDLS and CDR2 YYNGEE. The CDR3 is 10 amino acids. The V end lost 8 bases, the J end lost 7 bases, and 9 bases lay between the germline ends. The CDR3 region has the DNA TGTGCCAGATGGACAGTTGAAGCTTTCTTT. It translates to CARWTVEAFF.

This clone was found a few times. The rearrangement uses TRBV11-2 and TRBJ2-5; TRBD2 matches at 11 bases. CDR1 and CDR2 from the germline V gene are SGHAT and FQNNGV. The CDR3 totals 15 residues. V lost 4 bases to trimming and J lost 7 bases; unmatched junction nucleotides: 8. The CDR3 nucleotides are TGTGCCAGCAGCTCATCTAGCGGGAGGTACGGGACCCAGTACTTC. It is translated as CASSSSSGRYGTQYF.